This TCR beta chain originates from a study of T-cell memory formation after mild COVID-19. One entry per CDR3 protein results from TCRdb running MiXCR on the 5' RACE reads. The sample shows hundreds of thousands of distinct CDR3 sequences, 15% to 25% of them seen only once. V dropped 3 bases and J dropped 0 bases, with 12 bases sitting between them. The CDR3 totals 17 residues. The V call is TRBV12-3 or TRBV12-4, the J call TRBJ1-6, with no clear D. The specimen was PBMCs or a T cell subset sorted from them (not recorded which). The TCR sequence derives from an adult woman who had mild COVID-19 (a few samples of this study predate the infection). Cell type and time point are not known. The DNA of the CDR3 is TGTGCCAGCAGTTTTTCTCCGAGCCGCTCCTATAATTCACCCCTCCACTTT. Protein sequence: CASSFSPSRSYNSPLHF.